Listed below are T cell receptor beta chains from one sample, sequenced in a study of blood T cell repertoires in COVID-19. Sequencing was performed with immunoSEQ multiplex PCR; in TCRdb, only in-frame clones are kept and a portion is missing. The table lists some 180,000 clones, 75% to 90% of them singletons. The sequencing sample was made of peripheral blood. These receptors were taken from a woman aged 60-75 years with acute or convalescent COVID-19. The CDR3 runs from the conserved cysteine through the conserved F or W. Each record gives: V gene, J gene, CDR3 protein.

V: TRBV5-1; J: TRBJ1-1; CDR3: CASSHQVGQVNTEAFF
V: TRBV7-5; J: TRBJ2-3; CDR3: CARSLLKRELRTDTQYF
V: TRBV7-9; J: TRBJ2-5; CDR3: CASSLGGLAEETQYF
V: TRBV27; J: TRBJ2-5; CDR3: CASSHRAETQYF
V: TRBV2; J: TRBJ2-7; CDR3: CASRLLTSGSYEQYF
V: TRBV30; J: TRBJ1-2; CDR3: CAWSRDSYSYGYTF
V: TRBV4-1; J: TRBJ2-1; CDR3: CASSHPGAGGNEQFF
V: TRBV7-3; J: TRBJ1-6; CDR3: CASSPRTDNSYNSPLHF
V: TRBV5-5; J: TRBJ2-7; CDR3: CASSRVPAGTGRNEQYF
V: TRBV11-3; J: TRBJ2-2; CDR3: CASSSGGPTGELFF
V: TRBV29-1; J: TRBJ1-5; CDR3: CSVSIGQGQPQHF
V: TRBV30; J: TRBJ1-2; CDR3: CAWRTAGTGGGYTF
V: TRBV11-3; J: TRBJ2-2; CDR3: CASSREGELFF
V: TRBV5-1; J: TRBJ1-1; CDR3: CASSLAFGGTEAFF
V: TRBV6-5; J: TRBJ1-2; CDR3: CASSPYLGGGYTF
V: TRBV18; J: TRBJ1-4; CDR3: CASSPRRGPNEKLFF
V: TRBV6-5; J: TRBJ1-1; CDR3: CASSSPLWNTEAFF
V: TRBV11-2; J: TRBJ2-3; CDR3: CASSLGRDTQYF
V: TRBV7-9; J: TRBJ1-2; CDR3: CASGIGQGAYTF
V: TRBV3-1/TRBV3-2; J: TRBJ1-1; CDR3: CASSPVRGEAFF
V: TRBV30; J: TRBJ1-2; CDR3: CAWSEPPTGRYGYTF
V: TRBV15; J: TRBJ1-6; CDR3: CATSRDRQGDSPLHF
V: TRBV5-1; J: TRBJ1-2; CDR3: CASSLAGQGSGYTF
V: TRBV3-1/TRBV3-2; J: TRBJ2-7; CDR3: CASSLADRGPYEQYF
V: TRBV9; J: TRBJ1-5; CDR3: CASSVAGGSNQPQHF
V: TRBV27; J: TRBJ2-1; CDR3: CASRSSGRSEQFF
V: TRBV3-1/TRBV3-2; J: TRBJ1-2; CDR3: CASSQEPGARGYTF
V: TRBV7-8; J: TRBJ1-5; CDR3: CASSPAGLSNQPQHF
V: TRBV19; J: TRBJ2-4; CDR3: CPSGVSKNIQYF
V: TRBV5-8; J: TRBJ1-2; CDR3: CASSFGAVNYGYTF
V: TRBV2; J: TRBJ1-5; CDR3: CASNRRNQPQHF
V: TRBV5-5; J: TRBJ1-5; CDR3: CASTALSGRGDQPQHF
V: TRBV19; J: TRBJ1-1; CDR3: CASNQGGGTEAFF
V: TRBV19; J: TRBJ1-5; CDR3: CASSIEGHTNQPQHF
V: TRBV11-2; J: TRBJ2-1; CDR3: CASSTGLAGYLGEQFF
V: TRBV9; J: TRBJ2-3; CDR3: CASSGPGQRTDTQYF
V: TRBV6-5; J: TRBJ1-2; CDR3: CASALQGYYGYTF
V: TRBV5-1; J: TRBJ1-1; CDR3: CASSLPVGQGESEAFF
V: TRBV11-2; J: TRBJ1-4; CDR3: CASSSPGEKLFF
V: TRBV24-1; J: TRBJ2-1; CDR3: CATSGPYNEQFF
V: TRBV7-2; J: TRBJ1-2; CDR3: CASSSYGQGVDGYTF